The clone carrying this T cell receptor (beta chain) was counted between two and nine times. Its antigen is unknown. TCRdb re-analysed the 5' RACE reads in MiXCR, keeping a single row per CDR3 protein. The sample has about 130,000 distinct CDR3 sequences, about a sixth seen once. This sample was taken from a study of T-cell memory formation after mild COVID-19. At the level of the study: TCR clusters were mostly confined to one donor each.

The V and J ends lost 0 bases and 0 bases, in that order; junction bases with no gene match: 14. CDR3 size: 20 residues. Germline V gene data show CDR1 as SGHTA and CDR2 as FQGTGA. Overall study results and limits: Within pre-infection memory, some responding clones were found, suggesting cross-reactive memory joined. A second wave of clones peaked on day 37, and their SARS-CoV-2 specificity went unconfirmed. Contracting clones from day 15 to 85 showed balanced CD4/CD8; later expanders favored CD4+.

The chain employs TRBV7-3 and TRBJ2-3; 8 positions agree with TRBD1. The sequenced sample consisted of PBMCs or a T cell subset sorted from them (not recorded which). The receptor was isolated from a man aged 18 to 29 who had mild COVID-19 (a few samples of this study predate the infection). Cell type and time point are not known. CDR3 in amino acids: CASSLTFQGARGVSTDTQYF. The CDR3 region has the DNA TGTGCCAGCAGCTTAACGTTCCAGGGGGCTCGAGGGGTTAGCACAGATACGCAGTATTTT.